This record looks at one T cell receptor beta chain sequence and its context. This CDR3 spans 13 amino acids. The V end was cut by 4 bases, the J end by 5 bases, with 9 bases between. The data originate from a study of T-cell reconstitution after alpha-beta-depleted transplantation in children. Preparing the TCRbeta library involved the use of unique molecular identifiers. TCRdb redid the calling of the PCR reads with MiXCR, one entry per CDR3 protein. The table records 300,000 to 400,000 distinct CDR3 sequences, 13% of them present only once. The chain recombines TRBV12-3 or TRBV12-4 with TRBJ1-5; D is perhaps TRBD1 (6 bases). The TCR originated in a human donor who donated a stem cell graft to a child with Fanconi anemia. The sequencing here drew on PBMCs, taken from the stem cell graft. CDR3 in amino acids: CASSSDRYQPQHF. The CDR3 DNA is TGTGCCAGCAGTTCGGACAGATATCAGCCCCAGCATTTT.